Below, 4 T cell receptor beta chains from the same sample are listed, as sequenced in a study of blood T cell repertoires in COVID-19. The assay was immunoSEQ multiplex PCR, and TCRdb's table has in-frame clones only and misses some. The data contain over 200,000 clones, 86% of them seen just once; the ten biggest clones take up 3.1%. The sample was PBMCs or T cells enriched from blood (not recorded which). Receptors originate from a woman between 50 and 59 years old in a cohort exposed to, infected with or recovered from COVID-19 (not recorded which).

The gene calls are TRBV28 and TRBJ1-2; tentatively, D is TRBD1 (6 bases). Looked up from germline, CDR1 is MDHEN and CDR2 is SYDVKM. V lost 2 bases, J lost 4 bases, and 8 bases lay in between. The CDR3 runs to 13 residues. The CDR3 region is CASSLEDSYGYTF. The CDR3 region has the DNA TGTGCCAGCAGTTTAGAGGACAGCTATGGCTACACCTTC.

The rearrangement joins TRBV14 to TRBJ1-1, with D maybe TRBD1 (6 bases). This CDR3 region has 14 residues. Trimming took 1 base from V and 4 from J, leaving 10 bases between them. Germline assignment: CDR1 SGHDN and CDR2 FVKESK. DNA for the CDR3: TGTGCCAGCAGCCAAGCGCCAGGGGTCACTGAAGCTTTCTTT. Translated, it gives CASSQAPGVTEAFF.

The chain links TRBV7-2 to TRBJ2-1, with TRBD2 as a possible D gene (6 bases). The CDR3 is 16 amino acids. V was clipped by 7 bases and J by 1 base, with 17 bases between them. Germline V gives CDR1 SGHTA, CDR2 FQGNSA. The DNA for the CDR3 is TGTGCCAGCACCGCCAACATCCGGGGGTCCTACAATGAGCAGTTCTTC. Its translation is CASTANIRGSYNEQFF.

The rearrangement links TRBV6-2 or TRBV6-3 to TRBJ2-3; the match to TRBD2 covers 10 bases. This CDR3 has 16 amino acids. V shed 2 bases, J shed 9 bases, and the junction held 11 bases outside the gene matches. In germline, CDR1 is MNHEY, CDR2 SVGEGT. CDR3 in amino acids: CASSYGLAGVLITQYF. Written as DNA, the CDR3 is TGTGCCAGCAGTTACGGCCTAGCGGGGGTATTAATAACGCAGTATTTT.